This T cell receptor beta chain comes out of a study of cytomegalovirus exposure and HLA in healthy donors. Regarding the study as a whole: According to a subsequent analysis, TCR clusters identified in the first cohort showed a tendency to co-occur across the 100 to 150 validation repertoires.

Points on this clone: Antigen unknown.

CDR1 is SGHTA and CDR2 is FQGTGA in the germline V gene. CDR3 length equals 14 residues. Trimming removed 3 bases from V and 4 bases from J, with 12 bases in between. The method was immunoSEQ multiplex PCR; TCRdb's version includes in-frame clones alone and lacks a portion of them. Of just over 65,000 clones in the sample, 95% to 97% were seen once. This chain links TRBV7-3 with TRBJ2-5, with D maybe TRBD2 (6 bases). Sequencing was performed on PBMCs. The clonotype originates from a woman younger than 30 in good health and CMV-seropositive. The CDR3 reads CASSLVGRRETQYF. CDR3 DNA sequence: TGTGCCAGCAGCTTGGTAGGGAGGCGAGAGACCCAGTACTTC.